This T cell receptor (beta chain) is drawn from a study of T cell responses to AZD1222 COVID-19 vaccine. Produced via immunoSEQ multiplex PCR; TCRdb's table is partial and in-frame only. The sample has tens of thousands of clones; roughly 90% are singletons. Trimming removed 4 bases from V and 0 bases from J, with 9 bases in between. The CDR3 is 14 amino acids. Germline V gives CDR1 LGHDT, CDR2 YNNKEL (reference sequence). This receptor was taken from an adult who received the AZD1222 COVID-19 vaccine. This sequence joins TRBV3-1 (or the pseudogene TRBV3-2) and TRBJ2-5; D gene ambiguous. The source was peripheral blood, collected 28 days after the second AZD1222 dose. Here the CDR3 DNA reads TGTGCCAGCAGCCGACTGGGGAACCAAGAGACCCAGTACTTC. This encodes CASSRLGNQETQYF.